This TCR beta chain was identified in a study of CD8 T cells in ankylosing spondylitis. Points from the study as a whole: Several of the motif variants were reported before in synovial fluid and blood from reactive arthritis.

The authors made TCR beta libraries by quantitative 5'-RACE with molecular barcodes. TCRdb passed the 5' RACE reads through MiXCR, listing each CDR3 protein once. The profile covers just over 350,000 distinct CDR3 sequences, with roughly 22% appearing a single time and 13% taken by the ten largest. About this clonotype: The antigen is unknown.

The sample taken for sequencing was blood, either unsorted or a sorted T cell fraction (not recorded which). The source is a male donor with ankylosing spondylitis or in good health (not recorded which).

In DNA, the CDR3 is TGTGCCACCAGCCACGAACGGGAGGGCTCCTACAATGAGCAGTTCTTC. Its translation: CATSHEREGSYNEQFF. The rearrangement uses TRBV15 and TRBJ2-1; 8 positions match TRBD2. The trim removed 5 bases at V and 0 bases at J, leaving 6 bases unmatched. There are 16 residues in the CDR3. CDR1 is LNHNV and CDR2 is YYDKDF in the germline V gene (reference sequence).